A selection of T cell receptor beta chains follows, all from one sample in a study of memory CD4+ T cells and cytomegalovirus serostatus. Sequencing was performed with immunoSEQ multiplex PCR; in TCRdb, only in-frame clones are kept and a portion is missing. This sample has around 57,000 clones, with around 80% found just once. Material: memory CD4+ T cells from blood. The receptors here all came from an adult in good health and CMV-seronegative. Some clones in this sample may be carry-over from other donors' samples. Both conserved end residues are part of each CDR3. The D gene is left open where the match is weak. Some rows mark clone size as missing; the rest say once, few, many or name a class of expanded clone.

CDR3aa,CDR3nt,v_gene,j_gene,d_gene,abundance
CASSNTTGRDTQYF,TGTGCCAGCAGCAACACGACAGGGAGGGATACGCAGTATTTT,TRBV7-2,TRBJ2-3,-,-
CSAIFRNTIYF,TGCAGTGCTATTTTTAGAAACACCATATATTTT,TRBV20-1,TRBJ1-3,-,-
CSASSATEQYF,TGCAGTGCTAGTAGCGCGACCGAGCAGTACTTC,TRBV20-1,TRBJ2-7,-,once
CASWDDGGDEQFF,TGCGCCAGTTGGGACGACGGTGGGGATGAGCAGTTCTTC,TRBV5-1,TRBJ2-1,-,-
CASSWGTGEAFF,TGCGCCAGCAGCTGGGGGACAGGTGAAGCTTTCTTT,TRBV5-1,TRBJ1-1,TRBD1,-
CASSSARTWGAGYTF,TGTGCCAGCAGCTCCGCCCGGACGTGGGGGGCTGGCTACACCTTC,TRBV7-9,TRBJ1-2,-,-
CASRRAAGANVLTF,TGTGCCAGTCGGAGGGCGGCTGGGGCCAACGTCCTGACTTTC,TRBV19,TRBJ2-6,-,once
CASSLLTFSGRLGEQYF,TGTGCCAGCAGCTTGTTGACCTTTAGCGGGCGCTTAGGGGAGCAGTACTTC,TRBV11-2,TRBJ2-7,TRBD2,-
CASSPSDRAEQYF,TGTGCCAGCTCACCATCGGACAGGGCCGAGCAGTACTTC,TRBV18,TRBJ2-7,TRBD1,-
CAWEEGQGQETQYF,TGTGCCTGGGAGGAGGGACAGGGCCAAGAGACCCAGTACTTC,TRBV30,TRBJ2-5,TRBD1,-
CATSRVGTGASGANVLTF,TGTGCCACCAGCAGAGTCGGGACAGGGGCTTCTGGGGCCAACGTCCTGACTTTC,TRBV15,TRBJ2-6,TRBD1,-
CASSLDYLEQYF,TGTGCCAGCAGCTTAGACTACCTGGAGCAGTACTTC,TRBV7-9,TRBJ2-7,-,-
CASSQDFRDSYYGYTF,TGCGCCAGCAGCCAAGATTTTCGGGACAGCTACTATGGCTACACCTTC,TRBV4-1,TRBJ1-2,TRBD1,few
CASGRGGISEQYF,TGTGCCAGCGGCCGCGGGGGTATTAGCGAGCAGTACTTC,TRBV7-2,TRBJ2-7,TRBD2,once
CASTLKGGGGSTDTQYF,TGCGCCAGCACCCTCAAGGGAGGCGGGGGATCCACAGATACGCAGTATTTT,TRBV4-1,TRBJ2-3,TRBD2,once
CASSFSFVGGGGEQYF,TGTGCCAGCAGCTTTTCATTCGTAGGCGGGGGGGGCGAGCAGTACTTC,TRBV13,TRBJ2-7,TRBD2,-
CASSLVEHEQFF,TGTGCCAGCTCACTAGTTGAACATGAGCAGTTCTTC,TRBV18,TRBJ2-1,-,-
CASSPGLIYEQYF,TGTGCCAGTAGTCCAGGACTCATCTACGAGCAGTACTTC,TRBV19,TRBJ2-7,-,-
CASTDIVNYGYTF,TGTGCCTCCACAGATATAGTTAACTATGGCTACACCTTC,TRBV2,TRBJ1-2,-,-
CASSRGVAAFF,TGTGCCAGTAGTAGAGGGGTAGCAGCTTTCTTT,TRBV19,TRBJ1-1,-,few
CASSLGRGRTEAFF,TGTGCCAGCAGCTTGGGGCGAGGGCGCACTGAAGCTTTCTTT,TRBV7-9,TRBJ1-1,-,once
CASSFRSTTSTDTQYF,TGTGCCAGCAGCTTTCGCTCCACCACTAGCACAGATACGCAGTATTTT,TRBV11-2,TRBJ2-3,-,-
CAWSVHSNTEAFF,TGTGCCTGGAGTGTACATTCCAACACTGAAGCTTTCTTT,TRBV30,TRBJ1-1,-,-
CASSESRQPEAFF,TGTGCCAGCAGTGAATCGCGACAGCCTGAAGCTTTCTTT,TRBV25-1,TRBJ1-1,-,-
CASSRLGLEQFF,TGTGCCAGCAGTAGGTTGGGACTGGAGCAGTTCTTC,TRBV2,TRBJ2-1,-,once
CASSLSGVTLSSYGYTF,TGTGCCAGCAGCCTGTCAGGAGTTACTTTGAGTTCCTATGGCTACACCTTC,TRBV11-3,TRBJ1-2,-,-
CASQVASSYNEQFF,TGCGCCAGCCAGGTTGCTAGCTCCTACAATGAGCAGTTCTTC,TRBV5-1,TRBJ2-1,-,-
CASIASGRVNTEAFF,TGTGCCAGCATCGCCTCTGGACGGGTGAACACTGAAGCTTTCTTT,TRBV28,TRBJ1-1,-,few
CASSSDRGAYGYTF,TGTGCCAGCAGCTCTGACAGGGGGGCCTATGGCTACACCTTC,TRBV5-4,TRBJ1-2,TRBD1,-
CASTLPGNTEAFF,TGTGCCAGCACCCTCCCGGGGAACACTGAAGCTTTCTTT,TRBV6-6,TRBJ1-1,-,-
CASSLEGSPDTQYF,TGTGCCAGCAGCTTAGAGGGTAGCCCAGATACGCAGTATTTT,TRBV7-6,TRBJ2-3,-,-
CASSLGDNSPLHF,TGTGCCAGCAGCTTAGGGGATAATTCACCCCTCCACTTT,TRBV11-3,TRBJ1-6,-,few
CASSSASGDNEQFF,TGTGCTAGCAGCTCGGCTAGCGGGGACAATGAGCAGTTCTTC,TRBV7-7,TRBJ2-1,TRBD2,-